In this sample, the clone carrying this TCR beta chain turned up once. Its antigen is not identified. The time point: week 47, end of study. Doses comprised 300 ug of mutant IDH1 20-mer peptide each, plus topical imiquimod. Vaccinations, eight in total, occurred in weeks 1, 3, 5, 7, 11, 15, 19, 23. The data derive from a study of a mutant IDH1 vaccine in newly diagnosed glioma. Data came from immunoSEQ multiplex PCR; TCRdb stores just in-frame clones and leaves some out. The sample lists some 57,000 clones, about 80% occurring once. The sequence was collected from a middle-aged woman with glioma. Some clones in this sample may be carry-over from other donors' samples. Sequenced material: PBMCs, taken from a glioma patient whose treatment included an IDH1 peptide vaccine.

CDR3 DNA: TGTGCCAGCAGCTTACGGGACGTTCTCTCCTACGAGCAGTACTTC. As protein: CASSLRDVLSYEQYF. The chain is built from TRBV5-6 and TRBJ2-7; the D gene could be TRBD1 or TRBD2 (5 bases each). Trimming removed 2 bases at V and 0 bases at J, with 12 bases between. The CDR3 has 15 residues. Germline assignment: CDR1 SGHDT and CDR2 YYEEEE.